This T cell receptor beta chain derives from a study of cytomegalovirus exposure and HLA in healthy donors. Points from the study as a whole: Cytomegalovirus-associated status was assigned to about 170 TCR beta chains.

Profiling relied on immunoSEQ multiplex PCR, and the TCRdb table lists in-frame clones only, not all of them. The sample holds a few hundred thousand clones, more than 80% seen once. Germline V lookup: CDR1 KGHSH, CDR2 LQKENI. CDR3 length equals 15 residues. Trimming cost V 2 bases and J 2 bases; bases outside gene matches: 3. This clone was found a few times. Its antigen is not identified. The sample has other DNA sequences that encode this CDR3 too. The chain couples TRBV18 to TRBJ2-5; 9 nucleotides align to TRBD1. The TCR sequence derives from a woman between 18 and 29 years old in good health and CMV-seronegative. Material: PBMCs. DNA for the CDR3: TGTGCCAGCTCACCAAGAGGGACAGGGCAAGAGACCCAGTACTTC. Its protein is CASSPRGTGQETQYF.